The clone carrying this TCR beta chain was found once. Libraries were prepared by immunoSEQ multiplex PCR; TCRdb keeps only in-frame clonotypes and omits some of them. This table holds some 270,000 clones, over 75% found once. The data stem from a study of blood T cell repertoires in COVID-19. Germline loops: CDR1 SEHNR, CDR2 FQNEAQ (reference sequence). The CDR3 consists of 12 residues. V gave up 11 bases and J gave up 3 bases, with 13 bases separating them. The chain uses TRBV7-9 and TRBJ1-1; D uncertain. The clonotype comes from a woman aged 70-85 years with acute or convalescent COVID-19. Sequencing input: peripheral blood. In nucleotides, the CDR3 is TGTGCCTGTTCGAGGGTGGACACTGAAGCTTTCTTT. This sequence encodes CACSRVDTEAFF. The full variable domain, with the rest looked up from reference TRBV7-9 and TRBJ1-1, is DTGVSQNPRHKITKRGQNVTFRCDPISEHNRLYWYRQTLGQGPEFLTYFQNEAQLEKSRLLSDRFSAERPKGSFSTLEIQRTEQGDSAMYLCACSRVDTEAFFGQGTRLTVV.